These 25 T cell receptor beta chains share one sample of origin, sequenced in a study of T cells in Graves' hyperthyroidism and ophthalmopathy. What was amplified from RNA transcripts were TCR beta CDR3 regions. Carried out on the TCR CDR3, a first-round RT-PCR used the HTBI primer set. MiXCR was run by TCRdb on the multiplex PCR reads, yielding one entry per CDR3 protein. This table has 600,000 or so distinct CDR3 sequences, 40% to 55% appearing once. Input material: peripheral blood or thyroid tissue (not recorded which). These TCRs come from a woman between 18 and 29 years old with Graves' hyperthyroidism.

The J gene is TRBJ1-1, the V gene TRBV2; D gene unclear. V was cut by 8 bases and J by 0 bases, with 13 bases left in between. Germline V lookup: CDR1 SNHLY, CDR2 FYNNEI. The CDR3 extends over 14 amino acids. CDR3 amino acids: CASSPVAMNTEAFF. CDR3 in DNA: TGTGCCAGCTCACCGGTAGCTATGAACACTGAAGCTTTCTTT.

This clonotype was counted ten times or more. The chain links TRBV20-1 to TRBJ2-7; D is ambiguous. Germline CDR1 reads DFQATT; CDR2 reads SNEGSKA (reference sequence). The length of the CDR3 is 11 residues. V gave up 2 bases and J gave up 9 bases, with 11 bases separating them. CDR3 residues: CSARHPHGQYF. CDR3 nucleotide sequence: TGCAGTGCTAGACACCCTCACGGGCAGTACTTC.

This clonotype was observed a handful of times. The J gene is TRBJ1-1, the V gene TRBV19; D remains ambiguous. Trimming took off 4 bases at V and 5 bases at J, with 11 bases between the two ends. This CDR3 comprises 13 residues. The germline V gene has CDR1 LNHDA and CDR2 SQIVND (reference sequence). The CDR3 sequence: CASSNEGWTEAFF. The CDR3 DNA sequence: TGTGCCAGTAGTAATGAGGGTTGGACTGAAGCTTTCTTT.

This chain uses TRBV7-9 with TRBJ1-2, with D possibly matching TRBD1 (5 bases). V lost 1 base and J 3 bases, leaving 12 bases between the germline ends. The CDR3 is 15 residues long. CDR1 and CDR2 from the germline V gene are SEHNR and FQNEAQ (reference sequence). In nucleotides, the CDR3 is TGTGCCAGCAGCTTAGTCGACGGGGCTTACTATGGCTACACCTTC. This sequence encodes CASSLVDGAYYGYTF.

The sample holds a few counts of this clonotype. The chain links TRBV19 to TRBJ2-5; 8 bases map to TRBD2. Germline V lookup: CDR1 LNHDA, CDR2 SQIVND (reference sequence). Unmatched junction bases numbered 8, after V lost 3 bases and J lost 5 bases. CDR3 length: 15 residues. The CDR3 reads CASSIRGLAYETQYF. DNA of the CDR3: TGTGCCAGTAGTATCAGAGGACTAGCTTACGAGACCCAGTACTTC.

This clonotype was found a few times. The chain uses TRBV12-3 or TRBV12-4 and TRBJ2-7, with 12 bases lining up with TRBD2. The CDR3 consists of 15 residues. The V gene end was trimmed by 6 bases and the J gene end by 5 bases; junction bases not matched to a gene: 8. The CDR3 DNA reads TGTGCCAGCAGCTCGACTAGCGGGAGCCCCCACGAGCAGTACTTC. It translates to CASSSTSGSPHEQYF.

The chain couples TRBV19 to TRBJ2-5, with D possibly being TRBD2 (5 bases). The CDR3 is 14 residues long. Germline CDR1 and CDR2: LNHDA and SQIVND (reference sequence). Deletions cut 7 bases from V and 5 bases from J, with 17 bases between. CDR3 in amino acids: CASTPGGRAETQYF. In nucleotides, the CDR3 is TGTGCCAGTACCCCAGGAGGCCGGGCGGAGACCCAGTACTTC.

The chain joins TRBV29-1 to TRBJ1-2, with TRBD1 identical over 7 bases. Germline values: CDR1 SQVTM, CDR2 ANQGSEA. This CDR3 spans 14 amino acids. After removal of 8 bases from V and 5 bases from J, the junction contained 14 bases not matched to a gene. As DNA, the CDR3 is TGCAGCTTGAACGGACAGGCGATGGGGTATGGCTACACCTTC. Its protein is CSLNGQAMGYGYTF.

The chain's CDR3 is CASTSGSYEETQYF. The DNA of the CDR3 is TGTGCCAGTACTAGCGGGAGCTACGAAGAGACCCAGTACTTC. This chain joins TRBV12-3 or TRBV12-4 and TRBJ2-5; 11 nucleotides match TRBD2. V was clipped by 9 bases and J by 3 bases; unmatched bases: 6. This CDR3 comprises 14 residues.

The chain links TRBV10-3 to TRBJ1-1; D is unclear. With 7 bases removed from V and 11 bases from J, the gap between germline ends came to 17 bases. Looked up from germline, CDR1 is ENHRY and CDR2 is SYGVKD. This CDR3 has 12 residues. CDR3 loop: CAIKEGPTVAFF. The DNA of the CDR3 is TGTGCCATCAAGGAGGGCCCGACGGTGGCTTTCTTT.

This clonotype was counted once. The CDR3 DNA is TGTGCCAGCAGGAGGAGCGGGGGTGCGAACACCGGGGAGCTGTTTTTT. Translated: CASRRSGGANTGELFF. V usage is TRBV25-1 and J usage is TRBJ2-2; TRBD2 matches at 8 bases. From germline, CDR1 is MGHDK and CDR2 SYGVNS. CDR3 length equals 16 residues. Trimming took 6 bases from V and 0 from J; bases not matched to a gene: 6.

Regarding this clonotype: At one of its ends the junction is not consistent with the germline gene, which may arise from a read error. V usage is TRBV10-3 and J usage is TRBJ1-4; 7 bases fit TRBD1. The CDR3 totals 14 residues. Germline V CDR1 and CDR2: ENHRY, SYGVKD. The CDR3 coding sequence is TGTGCCAGCAGTATAAAGACAGGGTATGAAAAACTGTTTTTT. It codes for CASSIKTGYEKLFF.

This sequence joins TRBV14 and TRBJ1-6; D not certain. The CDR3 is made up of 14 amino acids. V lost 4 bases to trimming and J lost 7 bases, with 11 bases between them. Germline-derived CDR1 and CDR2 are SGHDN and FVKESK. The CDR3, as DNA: TGTGCCAGCAGCCCCGGGCAACCGAATTCACCCCTCCACTTT. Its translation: CASSPGQPNSPLHF.

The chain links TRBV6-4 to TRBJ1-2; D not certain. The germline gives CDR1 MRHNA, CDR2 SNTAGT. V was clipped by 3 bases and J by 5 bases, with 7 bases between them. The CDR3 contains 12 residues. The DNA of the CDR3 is TGTGCCAGCAGTGATCGGAGATATGGCTACACCTTC. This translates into CASSDRRYGYTF.

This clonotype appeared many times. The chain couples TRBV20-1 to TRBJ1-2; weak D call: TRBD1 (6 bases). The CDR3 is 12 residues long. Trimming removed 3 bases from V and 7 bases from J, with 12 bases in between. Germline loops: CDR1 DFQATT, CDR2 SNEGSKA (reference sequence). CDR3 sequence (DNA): TGCAGTGCTAGTCAGGGGATGGGTGGCTACACCTTC. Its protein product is CSASQGMGGYTF.

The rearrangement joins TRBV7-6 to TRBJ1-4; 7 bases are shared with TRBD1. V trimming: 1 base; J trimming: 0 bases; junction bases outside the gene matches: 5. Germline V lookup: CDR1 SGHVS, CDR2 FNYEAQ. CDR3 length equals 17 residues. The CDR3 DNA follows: TGTGCCAGCAGCTTAGAAGGCGGGACAGCAACTAATGAAAAACTGTTTTTT. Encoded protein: CASSLEGGTATNEKLFF.

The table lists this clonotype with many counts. The CDR3 DNA sequence: TGCAGCGCCCAGGCAGGTGAGACCTACGAGCAGTACTTC. This sequence encodes CSAQAGETYEQYF. This sequence joins TRBV29-1 and TRBJ2-7; D not certain. The V end was cut by 7 bases, the J end by 2 bases, with 15 bases between. From germline, CDR1 is SQVTM and CDR2 ANQGSEA. CDR3 length: 13 amino acids.

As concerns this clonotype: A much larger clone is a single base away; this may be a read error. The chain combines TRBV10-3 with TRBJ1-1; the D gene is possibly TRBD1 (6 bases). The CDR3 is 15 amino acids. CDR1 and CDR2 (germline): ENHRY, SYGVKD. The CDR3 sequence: CVISERGAGNTEAFF. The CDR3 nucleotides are TGTGTCATCAGTGAGCGGGGGGCAGGGAACACTGAAGCTTTCTTT.

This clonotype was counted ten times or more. The CDR3 sequence is CSVLEGNQPQHF. The DNA of the CDR3 is TGCAGCGTTTTGGAGGGAAATCAGCCCCAGCATTTT. J is TRBJ1-5 and V is TRBV29-1; D not resolved. CDR3 size: 12 residues. Germline V gives CDR1 SQVTM, CDR2 ANQGSEA. Between the trimmed V and J ends, which lost 5 bases and 4 bases, there was a span of 9 bases.

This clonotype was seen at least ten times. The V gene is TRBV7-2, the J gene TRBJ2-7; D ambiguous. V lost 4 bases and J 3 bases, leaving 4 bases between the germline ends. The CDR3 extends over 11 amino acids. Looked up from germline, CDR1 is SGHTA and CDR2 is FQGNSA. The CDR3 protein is CASSSDYEQYF. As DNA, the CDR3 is TGTGCCAGCAGCTCCGACTACGAGCAGTACTTC.

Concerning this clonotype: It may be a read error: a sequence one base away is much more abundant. Here the CDR3 DNA reads TGTGCCAGCGGGGGGGGTCAAGAGACCCAGAACTTC. It codes for CASGGGQETQNF. This chain links TRBV7-6 with TRBJ2-5; TRBD2 matches 7 bases. This CDR3 contains 12 residues. Germline V lookup: CDR1 SGHVS, CDR2 FNYEAQ.

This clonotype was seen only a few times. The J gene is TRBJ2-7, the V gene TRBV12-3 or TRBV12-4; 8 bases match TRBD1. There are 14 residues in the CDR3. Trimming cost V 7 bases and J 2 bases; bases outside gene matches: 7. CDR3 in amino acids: CASTVGQGTYEQYF. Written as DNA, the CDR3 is TGTGCCAGCACCGTAGGACAGGGAACCTACGAGCAGTACTTC.

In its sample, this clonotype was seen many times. The CDR3 coding sequence is TGTGCCACCAGAGGTGGGAACACTGAAGCTTTCTTT. This translates into CATRGGNTEAFF. This chain connects TRBV24-1 to TRBJ1-1; D remains ambiguous. This CDR3 is built from 12 residues. Trimming stripped 7 bases from V and 1 base from J, with 6 bases between. Germline V gene data show CDR1 as KGHDR and CDR2 as SFDVKD.

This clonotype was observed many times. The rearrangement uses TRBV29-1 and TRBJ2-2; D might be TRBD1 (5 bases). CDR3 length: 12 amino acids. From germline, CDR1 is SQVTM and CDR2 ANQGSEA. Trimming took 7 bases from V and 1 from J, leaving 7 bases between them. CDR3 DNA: TGCAGCGCCGGACAGAACACCGGGGAGCTGTTTTTT. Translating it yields CSAGQNTGELFF.

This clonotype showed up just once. The CDR3: CASVQGGMNTEAFF. The CDR3 DNA is TGTGCCAGTGTCCAGGGCGGGATGAACACTGAAGCTTTCTTT. V gene TRBV19 combines with J gene TRBJ1-1, with D possibly being TRBD1 (5 bases). Germline values: CDR1 LNHDA, CDR2 SQIVND (reference sequence). V lost 8 bases to trimming and J lost 0 bases, with 13 bases between them. This CDR3 contains 14 residues. The entire variable domain, with the rest obtained from reference TRBV19 and TRBJ1-1, is as follows: DGGITQSPKYLFRKEGQNVTLSCEQNLNHDAMYWYRQDPGQGLRLIYYSQIVNDFQKGDIAEGYSVSREKKESFPLTVTSAQKNPTAFYLCASVQGGMNTEAFFGQGTRLTVV.